The 7 T cell receptor beta chains below come from one sample, sequenced in a study of cytomegalovirus exposure and HLA in healthy donors. Sequencing used immunoSEQ multiplex PCR; TCRdb keeps in-frame clones, though not all of them. The sample contains about 74,000 clones, around 94% of which appear only once. Sequenced: PBMCs. The receptors originated from a man in his late teens or twenties in good health and CMV-seropositive.

The chain recombines TRBV13 with TRBJ1-1; 10 bases are a match to TRBD1. This CDR3 region has 15 residues. The V gene end was trimmed by 5 bases and the J gene end by 3 bases; junction bases not matched to a gene: 6. Germline CDR1 is PRHDT and CDR2 is FYEKMQ (reference sequence). CDR3 coding DNA: TGTGCCAGCAGCGCCTCGGGACAGGGGTACACTGAAGCTTTCTTT. Its protein product is CASSASGQGYTEAFF.

V usage is TRBV30 and J usage is TRBJ1-4; D is unresolved. Looked up from germline, CDR1 is GTSNPN and CDR2 is SVGIG (reference sequence). The V gene lost 5 bases and the J gene lost 0 bases, with 10 bases spanning the gap. This CDR3 comprises 14 residues. The chain's CDR3 is CAWGLQTTNEKLFF. The CDR3 bases are TGTGCCTGGGGCCTGCAAACAACTAATGAAAAACTGTTTTTT.

In its sample, this clone was seen once. Distinct nucleotide sequences in the sample also encode this CDR3. The V and J genes are TRBV28 and TRBJ2-1, with TRBD2 matching 9 bases. Trimming took 10 bases from V and 6 from J; bases not matched to a gene: 10. Germline V gene sequence: CDR1 MDHEN, CDR2 SYDVKM. The CDR3 has 14 residues. The CDR3 region has the DNA TGTGCCACCTCAGGAGCGGGAGGCCTCAATGAGCAGTTCTTC. It is translated as CATSGAGGLNEQFF.

The rearrangement joins TRBV5-4 to TRBJ1-6, with TRBD1 identical over 9 bases. The germline V gene encodes CDR1 SGHNT and CDR2 YYREEE (reference sequence). V lost 4 bases and J lost 9; bases outside the gene matches: 11. The CDR3 covers 16 residues. CDR3 DNA: TGTGCCAGCAGCCTGGGACAGGGATCGGTGGGTTCACCCCTCCACTTT. It yields the protein CASSLGQGSVGSPLHF.

J is TRBJ2-1 and V is TRBV10-3, with D tentatively TRBD1 (5 bases). This CDR3 has 13 amino acids. With 7 bases removed from V and 8 bases from J, the gap between germline ends came to 15 bases. Germline V gene lookup returns CDR1 ENHRY and CDR2 SYGVKD. The chain's CDR3 is CAITSGAIDEQFF. For the CDR3, the DNA is TGTGCCATCACAAGTGGGGCGATCGATGAGCAGTTCTTC.

The chain recombines TRBV27 with TRBJ2-7; TRBD2 is a possible D gene (6 bases). The CDR3 is 15 residues long. Between the trimmed V and J ends, which lost 6 bases and 5 bases, there was a span of 20 bases. Per germline, CDR1 MNHEY and CDR2 SMNVEV (reference sequence). The CDR3 DNA sequence: TGTGCCAGCAGACCCCTGCAGGGAGGTGAGAACGAGCAGTACTTC. Its translation is CASRPLQGGENEQYF.

The rearrangement links TRBV2 to TRBJ1-1; the D gene is possibly TRBD1 (6 bases). Trimming took off 8 bases at V and 0 bases at J, with 10 bases between the two ends. Germline V gene lookup returns CDR1 SNHLY and CDR2 FYNNEI. This CDR3 spans 13 amino acids. CDR3 DNA sequence: TGTGCCAGCCGGTGGGGGCTGAACACTGAAGCTTTCTTT. Translating it yields CASRWGLNTEAFF.